This T cell receptor (beta chain) was sequenced in a study of cytomegalovirus exposure and HLA in healthy donors. Study in general: Genotyping of under 500 donors showed that over 80% belonged to the Caucasian-associated ancestry cluster.

Germline trimming cut 6 bases from V and 6 bases from J; bases unmatched to any gene: 10. Germline assignment: CDR1 SEHNR and CDR2 FQNEAQ (reference sequence). The CDR3 runs to 14 residues. A word on this clone: Its antigen is unknown.

Whole-study results and caveats: Reportedly, cytomegalovirus status was diagnosed with high sensitivity and specificity.

Amplification used 60 Vbeta primers and 13 Jbeta primers. Measured with immunoSEQ multiplex PCR; TCRdb has only the in-frame clones, and not every one. Seen here are around 72,000 clones, around three quarters observed once, and the top ten hold 6.3%. This TCR was sampled from a man in his fifties or sixties in good health and CMV-seronegative. This rearrangement joins TRBV7-9 to TRBJ1-2; TRBD1 matches 7 bases. The sequenced sample consisted of PBMCs. CDR3 loop: CASRLTGVGNGYTF. In nucleotides, the CDR3 is TGTGCCAGCAGACTAACAGGGGTGGGAAATGGCTACACCTTC.